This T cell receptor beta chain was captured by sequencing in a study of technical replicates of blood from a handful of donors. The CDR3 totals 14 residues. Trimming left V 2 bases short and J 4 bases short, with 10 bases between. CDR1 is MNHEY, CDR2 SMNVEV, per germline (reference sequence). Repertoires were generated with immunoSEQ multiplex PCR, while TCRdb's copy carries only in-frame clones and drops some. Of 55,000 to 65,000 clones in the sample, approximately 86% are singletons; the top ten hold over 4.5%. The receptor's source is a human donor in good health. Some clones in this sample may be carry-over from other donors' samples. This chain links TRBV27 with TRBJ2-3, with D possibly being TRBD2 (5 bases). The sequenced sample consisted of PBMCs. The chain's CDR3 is CASSLERAADTQYF. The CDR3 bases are TGTGCCAGCAGTTTAGAGAGGGCCGCAGATACGCAGTATTTT.